The source of this T cell receptor (beta chain) is a study of shared clonotypes between healthy human individuals (TCRdb year 2020). About the full investigation: A couple of women and three men aged 18 to 49 years were included in the cohort. Leukapheresis yielded between about 0.9 and 10 billion PBMCs per donor. To estimate repertoire size and how much clonotype sharing occurs between individuals, the study deeply sequenced the blood TCR repertoires of five healthy adults. Different laboratories and diverse techniques were used to prepare libraries and sequence TCR repertoires, to increase sequencing depth and limit assay-specific biases. Per donor, three plates each were used for CD4 naive and CD4 memory, two for CD8 naive, and one for CD8 memory. Overall study outcomes, separate from this receptor: Incomplete sequencing was indicated by rarefaction of sorted-subset datasets, despite the large sequencing depth. Sampling was limited to blood, and TCR repertoires in tissue likely differ from TCR repertoires in blood. Because the study included a small number of donors, the genetic and exposure-history diversity represented was limited. Compared with non-shared clonotypes, clonotypes shared by all four sorted-subset donors had higher generation probabilities. Roughly 5% of naive CD4, approximately 3.7% of naive CD8, 2% to 2.5% of memory CD4, and 0.35% to 0.5% of memory CD8 clonotypes were shared across four donors. Estimated clonotype richness was generally larger for naive than for memory subsets. Based on pairwise subsampling, the degree of clonotype sharing among donors was expected to be affected by sequencing depth.

Concerning this clone itself: This receptor's antigen is unknown. One base away there is no much larger clone; base qualities are not given.

The donors were healthy, HIV-negative adults with no recently reported acute infections or vaccinations. All donors were Caucasian adults living in Nashville, Tennessee, USA. CD4+ T cells were enriched through magnetic negative selection, after which naive cells were positively selected on CD45RA and the remaining negative fraction served as the memory subset. Blood was collected by leukapheresis, and PBMCs were isolated by Ficoll-Histopaque density gradient centrifugation and then cryopreserved in liquid nitrogen vapor phase. Analytical flow cytometry was used to check the purity and quantity of every magnetically sorted T cell population. Genomic DNA was isolated from each sorted fraction and quantified by UV absorbance on a Nanodrop 2000c. As encoded in the germline V gene, CDR1 is MDHEN while CDR2 is SYDVKM. The CDR3 sequence holds 15 residues, the cysteine and phenylalanine included. Only the CDR3 part of the read is kept: 45 bases, read in frame from the first base. The germline ends are 11 bases apart after V is trimmed by 2 bases and J by 3 bases.

Using the deep immunoSEQ assay, multiplex PCR amplified TCR CDR3 regions from genomic DNA. Extracted genomic DNA from each cell subset was spread evenly across all wells of several immunoSEQ 96-well plates, with each plate serving as a replicate. For sorted subsets, around 200 ng genomic DNA, equal to about 30,000 T cell genomes, was loaded into each replicate PCR. Purified libraries were measured with a Qubit 3.0 fluorometer, size-checked on a Bioanalyzer 2100, and measured again with the KAPA Library Quantification kit. Every immunoSEQ 96-well plate was sequenced on a dedicated single-read 150-cycle Illumina NextSeq 550 flow cell. In the paper's pipeline: Because the immunoSEQ output included only junctional sequences and no quality scores, the filtering could not be the same as the filtering used for full-length reads. Sequences were annotated with PyIR, a Python wrapper for IgBLAST v1.9, and V/J genes and CDR3 were assigned using IMGT germline references. Reads were filtered out if the reads had weak V/J assignments (E-value above 1e-6), no CDR3, stop codons, out-of-frame junctions, or ambiguous translated residues. V3J clonotypes were defined by identical inferred V gene, J gene, and CDR3 amino acid sequence. Percentage overlap between repertoires was calculated by dividing the number of shared unique clonotypes by the size of the smaller repertoire. Repertoire richness was assessed with RTK rarefaction, the Chao1 estimator, and Recon v2.1 estimates of unobserved clonotypes. For all TCRbeta clonotypes obtained by the gDNA method from four donors, generation probabilities were computed with OLGA. TCRdb took this table from immuneACCESS and kept in-frame rearrangements with V and J called. Such tables lack part of the clones; where checked against another copy, unresolved V genes explain under half of the gap, and the rest is unexplained. That table is the source of V, J and clone size, and D and trimming were worked out from the DNA. This sample gives over a million clones in total; around 78% of them show up just once. Approximately 0.56% of the sample belongs to the ten largest clones.

This TCR derives from a man younger than 35 in good health. Some clones in this sample may be carry-over from other donors' samples. The V and J genes are TRBV28 and TRBJ1-3; no D segment can be confidently identified. Source material: memory CD4+ T cells from PBMCs. The sample's cell subset or site label, decoded: CD45RA-negative fraction. CDR3 reads: CASSLPLGFGNTIYF. In nucleotide form, the sequence is TGTGCCAGCAGTTTACCCCTCGGATTTGGAAACACCATATATTTT.